These T cell receptor beta chains were read from a single sample in a study of shared clonotypes between healthy human individuals. Repertoires were generated with immunoSEQ multiplex PCR, while TCRdb's copy carries only in-frame clones and drops some. The repertoire holds about 1.4 million clones, with over 95% as singletons. The material sequenced was naive CD4+ T cells sorted from blood. The source of these receptors is a man aged 25 to 45 in good health. Both conserved end residues are part of each CDR3. The order of the fields is clone size, V gene, D gene, J gene, CDR3 protein, CDR3 DNA. A D gene is named only where the DNA matches it firmly. Part of the rows lack a size; the others show once, few, many or a class for expanded clones.

size: -
V: TRBV4-1
D: TRBD2
J: TRBJ2-1
CDR3: CASSQDVMGTSYNEQFF
DNA: TGCGCCAGCAGCCAAGACGTAATGGGGACTAGCTACAATGAGCAGTTCTTC

size: -
V: TRBV5-1
D: TRBD1
J: TRBJ2-4
CDR3: CASQAGQGGQAKNIQYF
DNA: TGCGCCAGTCAGGCGGGACAGGGCGGGCAAGCCAAAAACATTCAGTACTTC

size: -
V: TRBV5-1
D: -
J: TRBJ2-3
CDR3: CASSLGVGILTDTQYF
DNA: TGCGCCAGCAGCTTGGGGGTAGGGATCCTCACAGATACGCAGTATTTT

size: once
V: TRBV5-1
D: -
J: TRBJ2-7
CDR3: CASSLIQGSYEQYF
DNA: TGCGCCAGCAGCCTCATCCAGGGATCCTACGAGCAGTACTTC

size: -
V: TRBV28
D: -
J: TRBJ1-1
CDR3: CASSLWGGRRTEAFF
DNA: TGTGCCAGCAGTTTATGGGGGGGGCGAAGGACTGAAGCTTTCTTT

size: -
V: TRBV5-4
D: TRBD1
J: TRBJ1-3
CDR3: CASSRGQPEAGNTIYF
DNA: TGTGCCAGCAGCAGGGGACAGCCGGAAGCTGGAAACACCATATATTTT

size: once
V: TRBV2
D: -
J: TRBJ2-7
CDR3: CASRELRPSLAYEQYF
DNA: TGTGCCAGCAGGGAACTCAGGCCCTCCCTTGCCTACGAGCAGTACTTC

size: -
V: TRBV11-2
D: -
J: TRBJ2-5
CDR3: CASSLGRWGGGQFSIQYF
DNA: TGTGCCAGCAGCTTAGGCCGGTGGGGGGGAGGACAGTTTTCGATCCAGTACTTC

size: -
V: TRBV6-4
D: -
J: TRBJ2-1
CDR3: CASSENPYNEQFF
DNA: TGTGCCAGCAGTGAAAACCCCTACAATGAGCAGTTCTTC

size: -
V: TRBV9
D: TRBD2
J: TRBJ2-7
CDR3: CASSVEQAGGIYEQYF
DNA: TGTGCCAGCAGCGTAGAACAAGCGGGAGGGATCTACGAGCAGTACTTC

size: -
V: TRBV28
D: -
J: TRBJ2-2
CDR3: CASSLSAGELFF
DNA: TGTGCCAGCAGTTTGTCAGCCGGGGAGCTGTTTTTT

size: -
V: TRBV5-1
D: -
J: TRBJ1-4
CDR3: CASSLEGLGEKLFF
DNA: TGCGCCAGCAGCTTGGAAGGGTTGGGGGAAAAACTGTTTTTT

size: -
V: TRBV7-2
D: -
J: TRBJ1-4
CDR3: CASSLSHNEKLFF
DNA: TGTGCCAGCAGCCTAAGTCATAATGAAAAACTGTTTTTT

size: -
V: TRBV28
D: -
J: TRBJ2-5
CDR3: CATLTGFNDPQETQYF
DNA: TGTGCCACCTTGACAGGATTTAACGACCCCCAAGAGACCCAGTACTTC

size: -
V: TRBV19
D: -
J: TRBJ1-1
CDR3: CASSREASLAEAFF
DNA: TGTGCCAGTAGCCGAGAGGCCAGTTTGGCTGAAGCTTTCTTT

size: once
V: TRBV28
D: -
J: TRBJ1-2
CDR3: CASSPLGAGYTF
DNA: TGTGCCAGCAGTCCCCTGGGAGCTGGCTACACCTTC

size: -
V: TRBV4-1
D: TRBD1
J: TRBJ1-4
CDR3: CASSQVAGTGKRNEKLFF
DNA: TGCGCCAGCAGCCAAGTAGCCGGGACAGGGAAGAGGAATGAAAAACTGTTTTTT

size: -
V: TRBV11-2
D: TRBD2
J: TRBJ2-7
CDR3: CASSRTSGGTYEQYF
DNA: TGTGCCAGCAGCCGGACTAGCGGGGGCACCTACGAGCAGTACTTC

size: -
V: TRBV7-8
D: -
J: TRBJ2-7
CDR3: CASSSEGGASSYEQYF
DNA: TGTGCCAGCAGCTCTGAGGGGGGGGCGAGCTCCTACGAGCAGTACTTC

size: -
V: TRBV6-5
D: -
J: TRBJ1-3
CDR3: CASSQRSSGNTIYF
DNA: TGTGCCAGCAGCCAGAGGAGCTCTGGAAACACCATATATTTT